Below, 4 T cell receptor beta chains from the same sample are listed, as sequenced in a study of blood T cell repertoires in COVID-19 (TCRdb year 2020). Library preparation employed the immunoSEQ multiplex PCR assay. TCRdb provides this immuneACCESS table in a form limited to in-frame rearrangements. Some clones are lacking; in checked studies, under half of them reflect an unresolved V gene, and why the rest are absent is not known. For this sample there are hundreds of thousands of clones; less than 85% appear just once. The ten largest clones add up to 4.9% of the sample. Source material: peripheral blood. The receptors come from a woman older than 75 with active or convalescent COVID-19.

V gene TRBV7-2 combines with J gene TRBJ1-5; 7 positions match TRBD1. The CDR3 loop spans 14 amino acids. The germline V gene encodes CDR1 SGHTA and CDR2 FQGNSA. Germline trimming cut 4 bases from V and 8 bases from J; bases unmatched to any gene: 8. The CDR3 DNA is TGTGCCAGCAGCTCGGGACAGACTCTGAAGCCCCAGCATTTT. Translated: CASSSGQTLKPQHF.

Remarks on this clone: The sample has other DNA sequences that encode this CDR3 too. CDR3 DNA sequence: TGTGCCATCAGTAGGGACAGTTCCAACTATGGCTACACCTTC. Translated, it gives CAISRDSSNYGYTF. The chain is built from TRBV10-3 and TRBJ1-2; TRBD1 agrees at 7 bases. Germline V gene lookup returns CDR1 ENHRY and CDR2 SYGVKD. Trimming took 5 bases from V and 2 from J; bases not matched to a gene: 5. This CDR3 has 14 residues.

In its sample, this clone was seen once. This chain joins TRBV5-4 and TRBJ1-2, with TRBD1 matching 9 bases. V lost 3 bases and J lost 5; bases outside the gene matches: 5. Germline V lookup: CDR1 SGHNT, CDR2 YYREEE (reference sequence). CDR3 size: 14 residues. This CDR3 is CASSSQGARYGYTF. In DNA form, the CDR3 reads TGTGCCAGCAGCTCACAGGGGGCGAGGTATGGCTACACCTTC.

The chain is built from TRBV30 and TRBJ1-5, with D possibly TRBD1 on 5 matching bases. Germline V gives CDR1 GTSNPN, CDR2 SVGIG (reference sequence). The CDR3 extends over 12 amino acids. V was cut by 5 bases and J by 6 bases, with 11 bases left in between. Here the CDR3 DNA reads TGTGCCTGGTCAGGGATGGGTCAGCCCCAGCATTTT. Amino acid sequence: CAWSGMGQPQHF. The whole variable domain, filled in from reference TRBV30 and TRBJ1-5, reads SQTIHQWPATLVQPVGSPLSLECTVEGTSNPNLYWYRQAAGRGLQLLFYSVGIGQISSEVPQNLSASRPQDRQFILSSKKLLLSDSGFYLCAWSGMGQPQHFGDGTRLSIL.